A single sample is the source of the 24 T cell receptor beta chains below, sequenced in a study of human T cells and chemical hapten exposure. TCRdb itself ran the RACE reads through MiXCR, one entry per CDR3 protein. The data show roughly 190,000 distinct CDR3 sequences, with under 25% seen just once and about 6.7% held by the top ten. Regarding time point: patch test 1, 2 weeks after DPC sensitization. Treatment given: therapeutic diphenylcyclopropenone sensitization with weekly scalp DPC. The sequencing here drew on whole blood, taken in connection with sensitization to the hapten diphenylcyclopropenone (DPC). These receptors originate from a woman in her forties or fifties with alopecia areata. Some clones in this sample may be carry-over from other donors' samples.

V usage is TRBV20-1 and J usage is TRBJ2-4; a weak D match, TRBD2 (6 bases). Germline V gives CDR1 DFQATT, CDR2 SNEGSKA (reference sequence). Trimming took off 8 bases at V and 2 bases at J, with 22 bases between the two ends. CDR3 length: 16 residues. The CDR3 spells CSSHGLEGRTKNIQYF. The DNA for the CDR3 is TGCAGTTCGCACGGGTTGGAGGGAAGGACCAAAAACATTCAGTACTTC.

The CDR3 DNA is TGTGCCAGCAGCTCGACTGGGGGAAATGAAAAACTGTTTTTT. Translation: CASSSTGGNEKLFF. The chain is built from TRBV2 and TRBJ1-4, with a possible D match to TRBD1 (5 bases). CDR1 is SNHLY, CDR2 FYNNEI, per germline. The CDR3 length is 14 residues. V lost 6 bases to trimming and J lost 5 bases, with 13 bases between them.

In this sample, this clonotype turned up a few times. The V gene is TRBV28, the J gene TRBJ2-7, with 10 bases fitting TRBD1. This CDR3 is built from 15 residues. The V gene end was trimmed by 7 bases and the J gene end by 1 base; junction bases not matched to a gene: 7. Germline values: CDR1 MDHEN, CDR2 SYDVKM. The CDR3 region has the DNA TGTGCCAGCAATCGACAGGGGGCAAGATCCTACGAGCAGTACTTC. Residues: CASNRQGARSYEQYF.

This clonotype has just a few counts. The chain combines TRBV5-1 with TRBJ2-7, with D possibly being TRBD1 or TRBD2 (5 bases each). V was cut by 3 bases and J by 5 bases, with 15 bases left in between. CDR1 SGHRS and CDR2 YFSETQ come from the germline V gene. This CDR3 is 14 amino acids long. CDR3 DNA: TGCGCCAGCAGCTCGGGACGCCTGGGGGACGAGCAGTACTTC. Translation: CASSSGRLGDEQYF.

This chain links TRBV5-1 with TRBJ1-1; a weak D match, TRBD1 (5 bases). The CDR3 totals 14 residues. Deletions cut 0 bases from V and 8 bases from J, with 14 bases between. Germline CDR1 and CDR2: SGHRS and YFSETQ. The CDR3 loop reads CASSLAVSQGEAFF. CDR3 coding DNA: TGCGCCAGCAGCTTGGCCGTTAGTCAGGGCGAAGCTTTCTTT.

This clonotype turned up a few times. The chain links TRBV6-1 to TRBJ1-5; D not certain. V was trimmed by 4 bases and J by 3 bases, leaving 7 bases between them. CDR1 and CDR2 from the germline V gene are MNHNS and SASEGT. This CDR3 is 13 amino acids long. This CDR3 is CASSARDNQPQHF. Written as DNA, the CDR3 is TGTGCCAGCAGTGCCCGCGACAATCAGCCCCAGCATTTT.

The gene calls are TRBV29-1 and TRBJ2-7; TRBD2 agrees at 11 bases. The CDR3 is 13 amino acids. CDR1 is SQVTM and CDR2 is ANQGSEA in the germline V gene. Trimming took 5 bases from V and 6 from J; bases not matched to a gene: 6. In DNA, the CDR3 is TGCAGCGTTTTACTAGCGGGAGCAGGCGAGCAGTACTTC. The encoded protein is CSVLLAGAGEQYF.

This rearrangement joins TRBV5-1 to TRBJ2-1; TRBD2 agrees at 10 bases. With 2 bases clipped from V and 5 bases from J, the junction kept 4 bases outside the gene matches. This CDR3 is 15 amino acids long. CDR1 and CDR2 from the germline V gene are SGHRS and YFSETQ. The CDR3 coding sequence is TGCGCCAGCAGCTTAGCGGGAGGGCCCCACAATGAGCAGTTCTTC. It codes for CASSLAGGPHNEQFF.

In DNA, the CDR3 is TGTGCCAGCAGTTTGGGCCGGGACAGGGATGGCTACACCTTC. This gives the protein CASSLGRDRDGYTF. V usage is TRBV12-3 or TRBV12-4 and J usage is TRBJ1-2; 9 bases map to TRBD1. Trimming at V came to 3 bases and at J to 6 bases, leaving 5 bases not matched to a gene. This CDR3 is 14 amino acids long.

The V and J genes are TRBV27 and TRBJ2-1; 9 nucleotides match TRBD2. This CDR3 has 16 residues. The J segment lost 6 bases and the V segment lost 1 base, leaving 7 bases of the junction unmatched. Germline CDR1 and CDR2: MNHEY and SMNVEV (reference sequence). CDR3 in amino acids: CASSLLLAGVRNEQFF. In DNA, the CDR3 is TGTGCCAGCAGTTTATTATTAGCGGGAGTCCGCAATGAGCAGTTCTTC.

The CDR3 region is CASSPRQRGVGGYTF. CDR3 nucleotides: TGTGCCAGCAGCCCACGACAGCGCGGTGTAGGAGGCTACACCTTC. The rearrangement links TRBV7-2 to TRBJ1-2; a weak D match, TRBD1 (5 bases). The CDR3 runs 15 residues. Germline CDR1 SGHTA, CDR2 FQGNSA. V dropped 5 bases and J dropped 8 bases, with 21 bases sitting between them.

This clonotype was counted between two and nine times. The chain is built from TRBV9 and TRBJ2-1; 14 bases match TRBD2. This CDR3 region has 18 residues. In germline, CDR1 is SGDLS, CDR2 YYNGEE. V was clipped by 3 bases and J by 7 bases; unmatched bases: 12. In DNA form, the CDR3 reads TGTGCCAGCAGCGGAAAGTTACCGGGACTAGCGGGGGTTAATGAGCAGTTCTTC. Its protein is CASSGKLPGLAGVNEQFF.

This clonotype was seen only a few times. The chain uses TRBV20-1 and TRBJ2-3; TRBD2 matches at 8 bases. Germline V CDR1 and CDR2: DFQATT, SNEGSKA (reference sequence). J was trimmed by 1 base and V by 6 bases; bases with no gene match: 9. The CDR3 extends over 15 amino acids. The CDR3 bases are TGCAGTGCCCTAGCCTTGCGGGAGGGCACAGATACGCAGTATTTT. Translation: CSALALREGTDTQYF.

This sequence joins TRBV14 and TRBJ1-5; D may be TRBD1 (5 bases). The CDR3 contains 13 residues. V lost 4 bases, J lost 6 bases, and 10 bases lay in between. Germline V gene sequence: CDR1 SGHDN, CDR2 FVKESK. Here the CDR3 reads CASSLRTSQPQHF. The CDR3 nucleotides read TGTGCCAGCAGCCTTCGGACATCTCAGCCCCAGCATTTT.

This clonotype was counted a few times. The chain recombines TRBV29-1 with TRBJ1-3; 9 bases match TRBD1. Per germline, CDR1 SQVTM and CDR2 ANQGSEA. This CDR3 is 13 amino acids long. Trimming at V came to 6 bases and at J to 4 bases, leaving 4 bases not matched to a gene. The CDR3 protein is CSVGGQGGNTIYF. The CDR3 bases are TGCAGCGTGGGGGGACAGGGAGGAAACACCATATATTTT.

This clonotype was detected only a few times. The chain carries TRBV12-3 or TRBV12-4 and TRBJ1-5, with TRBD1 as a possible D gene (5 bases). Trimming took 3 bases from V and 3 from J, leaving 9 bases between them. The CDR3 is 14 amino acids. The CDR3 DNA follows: TGTGCCAGCAGTTTCCAGGGTCCCAATCAGCCCCAGCATTTT. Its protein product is CASSFQGPNQPQHF.

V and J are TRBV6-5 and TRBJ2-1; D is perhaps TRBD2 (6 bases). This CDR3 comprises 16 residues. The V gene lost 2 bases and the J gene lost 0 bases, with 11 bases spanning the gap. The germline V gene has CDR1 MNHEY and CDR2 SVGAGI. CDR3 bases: TGTGCCAGCAGTTACGGGGGGATCAGCTCCTACAATGAGCAGTTCTTC. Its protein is CASSYGGISSYNEQFF.

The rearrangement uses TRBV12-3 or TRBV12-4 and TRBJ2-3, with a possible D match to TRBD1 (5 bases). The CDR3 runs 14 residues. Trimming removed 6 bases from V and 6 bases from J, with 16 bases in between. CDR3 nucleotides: TGTGCCAGCAGAGCTTCAATGGGGCGGGATACGCAGTATTTT. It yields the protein CASRASMGRDTQYF.

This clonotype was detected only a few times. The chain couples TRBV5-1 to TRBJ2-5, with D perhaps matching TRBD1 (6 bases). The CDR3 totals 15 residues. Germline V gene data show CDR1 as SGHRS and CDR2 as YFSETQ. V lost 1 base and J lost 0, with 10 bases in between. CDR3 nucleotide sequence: TGCGCCAGCAGCTTGCAGGGGATAAACCAAGAGACCCAGTACTTC. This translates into CASSLQGINQETQYF.

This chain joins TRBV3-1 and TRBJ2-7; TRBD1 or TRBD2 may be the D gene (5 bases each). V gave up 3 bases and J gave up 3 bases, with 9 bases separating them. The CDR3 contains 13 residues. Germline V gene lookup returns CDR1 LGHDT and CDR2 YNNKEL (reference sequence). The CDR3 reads CASSQGRDYEQYF. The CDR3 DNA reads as TGTGCCAGCAGCCAGGGACGAGACTACGAGCAGTACTTC.

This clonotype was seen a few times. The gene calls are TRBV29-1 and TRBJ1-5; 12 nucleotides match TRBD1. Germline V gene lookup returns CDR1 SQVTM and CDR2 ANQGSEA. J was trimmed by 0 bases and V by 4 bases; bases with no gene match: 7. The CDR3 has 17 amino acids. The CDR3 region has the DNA TGCAGCGTTGCCGGGACAGGGGGCCCCCTTAGCAATCAGCCCCAGCATTTT. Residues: CSVAGTGGPLSNQPQHF.

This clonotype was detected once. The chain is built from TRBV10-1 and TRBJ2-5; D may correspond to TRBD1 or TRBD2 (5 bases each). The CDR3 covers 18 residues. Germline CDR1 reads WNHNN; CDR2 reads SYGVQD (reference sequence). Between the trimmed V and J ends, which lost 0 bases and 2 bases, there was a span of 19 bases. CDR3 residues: CASSESPLGERRQETQYF. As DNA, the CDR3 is TGCGCCAGCAGTGAGTCACCCTTGGGGGAAAGGCGGCAAGAGACCCAGTACTTC.

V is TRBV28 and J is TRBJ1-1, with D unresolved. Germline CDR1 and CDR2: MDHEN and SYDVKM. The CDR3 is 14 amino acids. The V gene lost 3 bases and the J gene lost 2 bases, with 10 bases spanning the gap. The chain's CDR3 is CASSLSWRNTEAFF. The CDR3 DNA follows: TGTGCCAGCAGTTTGAGTTGGAGAAACACTGAAGCTTTCTTT.

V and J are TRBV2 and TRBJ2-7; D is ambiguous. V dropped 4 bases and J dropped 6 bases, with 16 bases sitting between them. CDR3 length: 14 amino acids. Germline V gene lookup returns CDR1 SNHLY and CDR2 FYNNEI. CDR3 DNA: TGTGCCAGCAGTGCAGCGATAAAGTCAACCGAGCAGTACTTC. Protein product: CASSAAIKSTEQYF. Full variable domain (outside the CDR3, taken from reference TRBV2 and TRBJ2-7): EPEVTQTPSHQVTQMGQEVILRCVPISNHLYFYWYRQILGQKVEFLVSFYNNEISEKSEIFDDQFSVERPDGSNFTLKIRSTKLEDSAMYFCASSAAIKSTEQYFGPGTRLTVT.